What follows is one T cell receptor (beta chain) and its context. The CDR3 spans 14 residues. The V gene's germline CDR1 is SGHRS and CDR2 YFSETQ. Trimming shortened V by 4 bases and J by 0 bases, and 10 bases separated the two germline ends. The data belong to a study of technical replicates of blood from a handful of donors. The assay was immunoSEQ multiplex PCR, and TCRdb's table has in-frame clones only and misses some. Of 85,000 to 100,000 clones in the sample, 80% to 95% were seen once. This clonotype originated in a human donor in good health. Sequenced input: T cells isolated from PBMCs. The rearrangement joins TRBV5-1 to TRBJ1-2, with D perhaps matching TRBD1 (5 bases). The CDR3 nucleotides read TGCGCCAGCAGCGCTCTGACAGCTAACTATGGCTACACCTTC. The encoded protein is CASSALTANYGYTF.